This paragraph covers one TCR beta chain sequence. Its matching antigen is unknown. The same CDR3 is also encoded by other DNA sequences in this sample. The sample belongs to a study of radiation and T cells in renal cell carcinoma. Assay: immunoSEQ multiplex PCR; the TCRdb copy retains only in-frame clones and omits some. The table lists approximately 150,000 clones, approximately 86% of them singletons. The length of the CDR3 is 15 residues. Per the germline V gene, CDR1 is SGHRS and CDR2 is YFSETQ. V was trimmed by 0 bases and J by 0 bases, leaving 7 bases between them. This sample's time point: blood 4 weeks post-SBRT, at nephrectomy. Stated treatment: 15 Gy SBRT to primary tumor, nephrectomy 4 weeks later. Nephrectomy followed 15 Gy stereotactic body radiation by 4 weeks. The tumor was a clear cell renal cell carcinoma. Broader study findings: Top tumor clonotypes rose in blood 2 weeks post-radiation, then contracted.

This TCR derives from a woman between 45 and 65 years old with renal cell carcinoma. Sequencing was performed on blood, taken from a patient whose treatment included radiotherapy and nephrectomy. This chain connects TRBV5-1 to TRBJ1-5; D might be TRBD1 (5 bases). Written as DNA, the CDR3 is TGCGCCAGCAGCTTGGAGGGGTATAGCAATCAGCCCCAGCATTTT. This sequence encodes CASSLEGYSNQPQHF.